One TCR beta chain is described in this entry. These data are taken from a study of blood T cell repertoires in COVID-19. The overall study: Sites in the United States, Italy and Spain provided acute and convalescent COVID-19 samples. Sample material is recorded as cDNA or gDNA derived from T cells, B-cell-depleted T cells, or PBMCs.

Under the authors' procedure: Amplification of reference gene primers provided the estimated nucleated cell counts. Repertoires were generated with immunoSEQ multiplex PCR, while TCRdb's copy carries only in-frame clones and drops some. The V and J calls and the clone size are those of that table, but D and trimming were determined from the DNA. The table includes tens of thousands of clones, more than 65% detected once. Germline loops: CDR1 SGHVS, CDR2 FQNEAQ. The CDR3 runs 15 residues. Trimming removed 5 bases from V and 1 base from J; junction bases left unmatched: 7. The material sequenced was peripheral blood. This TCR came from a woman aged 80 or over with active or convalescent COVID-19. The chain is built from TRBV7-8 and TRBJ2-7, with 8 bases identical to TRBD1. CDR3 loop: CASSPSRDRSYEQYF. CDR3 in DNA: TGTGCCAGCAGCCCCTCTCGGGACAGGTCCTACGAGCAGTACTTC.